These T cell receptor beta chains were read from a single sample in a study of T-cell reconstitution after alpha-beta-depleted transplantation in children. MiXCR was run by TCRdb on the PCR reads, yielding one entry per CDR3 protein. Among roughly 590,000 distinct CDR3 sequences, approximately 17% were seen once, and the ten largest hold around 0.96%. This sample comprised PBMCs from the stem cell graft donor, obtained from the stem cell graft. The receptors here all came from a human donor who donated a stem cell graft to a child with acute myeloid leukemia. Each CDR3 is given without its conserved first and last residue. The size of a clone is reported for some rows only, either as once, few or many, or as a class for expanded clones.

CDR3 protein: ATRVEAGQTYEQY
V gene: TRBV24-1
clone size: few

CDR3 protein: ASSLGYYEAF
V gene: TRBV7-2
clone size: -

CDR3 protein: ASSMGSAPEQF
V gene: TRBV5-6
clone size: many

CDR3 protein: SARNEAGGYT
V gene: TRBV20-1
clone size: once

CDR3 protein: ASSAILEQF
V gene: TRBV7-9
clone size: -

CDR3 protein: ATSSGTDRVGNQPQH
V gene: TRBV24-1
clone size: -

CDR3 protein: SARSRGFYNEQF
V gene: TRBV20-1
clone size: many

CDR3 protein: AWMGDSTDTQY
V gene: TRBV30
clone size: -

CDR3 protein: ASSKERGYQETQY
V gene: TRBV21-1
clone size: -

CDR3 protein: ASSLSMGGSPLH
V gene: TRBV12-3/TRBV12-4
clone size: many

CDR3 protein: ASSYFNAGQETQY
V gene: TRBV28
clone size: few

CDR3 protein: SAANLGGPSYGYT
V gene: TRBV20-1
clone size: many